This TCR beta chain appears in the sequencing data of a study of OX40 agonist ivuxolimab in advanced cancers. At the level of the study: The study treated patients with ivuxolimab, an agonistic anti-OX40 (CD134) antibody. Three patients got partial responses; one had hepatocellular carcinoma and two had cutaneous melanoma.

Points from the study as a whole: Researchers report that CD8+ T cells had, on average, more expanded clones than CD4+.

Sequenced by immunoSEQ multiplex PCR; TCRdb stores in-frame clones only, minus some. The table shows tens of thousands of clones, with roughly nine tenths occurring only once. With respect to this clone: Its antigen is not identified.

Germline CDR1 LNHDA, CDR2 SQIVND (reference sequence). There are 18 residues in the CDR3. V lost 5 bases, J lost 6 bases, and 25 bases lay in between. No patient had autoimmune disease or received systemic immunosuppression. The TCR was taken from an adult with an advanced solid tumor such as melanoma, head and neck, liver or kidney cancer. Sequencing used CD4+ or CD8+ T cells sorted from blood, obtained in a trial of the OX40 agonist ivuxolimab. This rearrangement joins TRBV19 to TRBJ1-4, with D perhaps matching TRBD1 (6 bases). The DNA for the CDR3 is TGTGCCAGTAGTGGCCTCCCGGGACACCGAAGCCGGGATGAAAAACTGTTTTTT. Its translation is CASSGLPGHRSRDEKLFF.